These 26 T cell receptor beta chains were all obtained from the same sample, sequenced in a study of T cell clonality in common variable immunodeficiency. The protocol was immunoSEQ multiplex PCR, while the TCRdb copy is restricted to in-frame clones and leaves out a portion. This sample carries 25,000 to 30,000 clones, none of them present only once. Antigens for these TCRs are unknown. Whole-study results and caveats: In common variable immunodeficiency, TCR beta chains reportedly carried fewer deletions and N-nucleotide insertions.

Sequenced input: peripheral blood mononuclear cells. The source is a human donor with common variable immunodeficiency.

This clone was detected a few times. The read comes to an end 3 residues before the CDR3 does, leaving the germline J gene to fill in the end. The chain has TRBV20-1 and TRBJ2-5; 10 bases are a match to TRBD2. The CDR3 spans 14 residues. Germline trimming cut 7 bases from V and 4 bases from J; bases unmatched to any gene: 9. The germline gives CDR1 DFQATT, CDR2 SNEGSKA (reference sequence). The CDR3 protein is CSVRSSGGLETQYF. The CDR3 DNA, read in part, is TGCAGTGTCAGGTCTAGCGGGGGCCTAGAGACC.

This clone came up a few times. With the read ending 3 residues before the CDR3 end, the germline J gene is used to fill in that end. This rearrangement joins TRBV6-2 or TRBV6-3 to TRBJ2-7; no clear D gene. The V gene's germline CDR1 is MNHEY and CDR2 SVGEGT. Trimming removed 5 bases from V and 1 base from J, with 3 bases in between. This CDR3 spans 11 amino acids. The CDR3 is CASSPSYEQYF. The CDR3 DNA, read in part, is TGTGCCAGCAGTCCTTCCTACGAG.

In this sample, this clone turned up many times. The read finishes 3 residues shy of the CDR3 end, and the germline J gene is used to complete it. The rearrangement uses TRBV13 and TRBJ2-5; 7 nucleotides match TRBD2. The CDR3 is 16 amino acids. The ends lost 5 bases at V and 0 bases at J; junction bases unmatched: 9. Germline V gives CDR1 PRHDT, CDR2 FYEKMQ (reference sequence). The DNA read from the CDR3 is TGTGCCAGCAGCCCAAACAGCGGGGAGAACCAAGAGACC. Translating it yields CASSPNSGENQET. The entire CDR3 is CASSPNSGENQETQYF.

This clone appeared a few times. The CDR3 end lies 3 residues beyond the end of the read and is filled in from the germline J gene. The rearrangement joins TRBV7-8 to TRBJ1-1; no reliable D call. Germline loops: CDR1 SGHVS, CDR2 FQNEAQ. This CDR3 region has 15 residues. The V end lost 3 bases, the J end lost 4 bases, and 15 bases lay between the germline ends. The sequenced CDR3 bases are TGTGCCAGCAGCTTCAGGAGGCCCGAGACCACTGAA. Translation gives CASSFRRPETTE. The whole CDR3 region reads CASSFRRPETTEAFF.

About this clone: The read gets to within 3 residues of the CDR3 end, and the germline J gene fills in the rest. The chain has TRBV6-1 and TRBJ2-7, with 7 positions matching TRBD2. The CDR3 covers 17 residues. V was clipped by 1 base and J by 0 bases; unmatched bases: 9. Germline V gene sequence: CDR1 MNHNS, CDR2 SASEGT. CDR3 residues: CASSEVPRRGNSYEQYF. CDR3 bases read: TGTGCCAGCAGTGAAGTACCCCGGCGGGGGAACTCCTACGAG.

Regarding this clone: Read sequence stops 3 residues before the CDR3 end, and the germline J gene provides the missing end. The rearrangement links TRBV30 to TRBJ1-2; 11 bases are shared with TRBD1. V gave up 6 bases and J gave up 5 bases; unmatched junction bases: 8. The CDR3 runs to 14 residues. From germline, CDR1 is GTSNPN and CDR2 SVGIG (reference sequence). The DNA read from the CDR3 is TGTGCCTGCCCCGGGACAGGGGGTCGATATGGC. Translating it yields CACPGTGGRYG. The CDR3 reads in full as CACPGTGGRYGYTF.

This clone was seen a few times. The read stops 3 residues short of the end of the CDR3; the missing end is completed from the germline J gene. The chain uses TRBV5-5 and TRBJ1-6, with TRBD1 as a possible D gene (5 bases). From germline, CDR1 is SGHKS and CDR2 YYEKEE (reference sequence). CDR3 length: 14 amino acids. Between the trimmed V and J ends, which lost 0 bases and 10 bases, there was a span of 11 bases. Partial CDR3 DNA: TGTGCCAGCAGCTTGGGGCCTACAGGCTCACCC. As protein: CASSLGPTGSP. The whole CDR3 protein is CASSLGPTGSPLHF.

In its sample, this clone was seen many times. This chain's CDR3 is CASSWGGDTQYF. The part of the CDR3 DNA that was read is TGTGCCAGCAGCTGGGGGGGGGATACG. The chain couples TRBV5-4 to TRBJ2-3, with 7 bases matching TRBD2. The read finishes 3 residues shy of the CDR3 end, and the germline J gene is used to complete it. The CDR3 loop spans 12 amino acids. V lost 3 bases to trimming and J lost 6 bases; unmatched junction nucleotides: 1. Germline values: CDR1 SGHNT, CDR2 YYREEE (reference sequence).

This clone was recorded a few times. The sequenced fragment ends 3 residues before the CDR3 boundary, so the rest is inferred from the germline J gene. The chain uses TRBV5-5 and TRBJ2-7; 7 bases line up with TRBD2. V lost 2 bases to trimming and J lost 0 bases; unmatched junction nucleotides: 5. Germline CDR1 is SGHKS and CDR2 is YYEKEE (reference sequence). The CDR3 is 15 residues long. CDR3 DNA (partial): TGTGCCAGCAGCTTCGGGACTACCAGCTCCTACGAG. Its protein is CASSFGTTSSYE. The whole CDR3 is CASSFGTTSSYEQYF.

The CDR3 region is CASGRNSAYEQYF. The CDR3 DNA, read in part, is TGTGCCAGCGGAAGGAACAGTGCCTACGAG. This sequence joins TRBV7-8 and TRBJ2-7; no reliable D call. The read ends 3 residues early relative to the CDR3; the germline J gene fills the gap. V lost 8 bases and J lost 2, with 13 bases in between. This CDR3 comprises 13 residues. Germline V gives CDR1 SGHVS, CDR2 FQNEAQ. Combining the CDR3 with reference TRBV7-8 and TRBJ2-7 gives the whole variable domain GAGVSQSPRYKVAKRGQDVALRCDPISGHVSLFWYQQALGQGPEFLTYFQNEAQLDKSGLPSDRFFAERPEGSVSTLKIQRTQQEDSAVYLCASGRNSAYEQYFGPGTRLTVT.

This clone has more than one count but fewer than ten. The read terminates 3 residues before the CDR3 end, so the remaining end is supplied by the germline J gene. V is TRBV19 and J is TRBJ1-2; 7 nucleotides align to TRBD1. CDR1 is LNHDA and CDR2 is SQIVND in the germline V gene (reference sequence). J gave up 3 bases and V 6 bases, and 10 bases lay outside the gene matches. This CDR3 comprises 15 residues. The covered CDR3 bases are TGTGCCAGTAGCTGGGGACAGTCGAGGGACTATGGC. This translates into CASSWGQSRDYG. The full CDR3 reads CASSWGQSRDYGYTF. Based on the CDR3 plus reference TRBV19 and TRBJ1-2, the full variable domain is DGGITQSPKYLFRKEGQNVTLSCEQNLNHDAMYWYRQDPGQGLRLIYYSQIVNDFQKGDIAEGYSVSREKKESFPLTVTSAQKNPTAFYLCASSWGQSRDYGYTFGSGTRLTVV.

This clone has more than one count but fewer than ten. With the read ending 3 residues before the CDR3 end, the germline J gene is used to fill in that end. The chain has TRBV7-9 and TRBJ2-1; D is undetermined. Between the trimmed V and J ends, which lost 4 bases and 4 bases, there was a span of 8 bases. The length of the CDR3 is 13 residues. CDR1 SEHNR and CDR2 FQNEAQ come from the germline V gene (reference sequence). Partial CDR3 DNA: TGTGCCAGCAGCTCTCGACTTTACAATGAG. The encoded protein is CASSSRLYNE. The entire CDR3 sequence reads CASSSRLYNEQFF.

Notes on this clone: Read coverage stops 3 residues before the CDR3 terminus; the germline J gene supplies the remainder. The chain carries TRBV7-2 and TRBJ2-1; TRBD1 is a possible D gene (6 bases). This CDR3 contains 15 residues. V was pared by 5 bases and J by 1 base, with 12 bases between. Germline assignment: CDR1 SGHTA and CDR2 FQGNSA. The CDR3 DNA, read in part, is TGTGCCAGCAGCGAACAGGGTGGATCCTACAATGAG. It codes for CASSEQGGSYNE. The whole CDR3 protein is CASSEQGGSYNEQFF.

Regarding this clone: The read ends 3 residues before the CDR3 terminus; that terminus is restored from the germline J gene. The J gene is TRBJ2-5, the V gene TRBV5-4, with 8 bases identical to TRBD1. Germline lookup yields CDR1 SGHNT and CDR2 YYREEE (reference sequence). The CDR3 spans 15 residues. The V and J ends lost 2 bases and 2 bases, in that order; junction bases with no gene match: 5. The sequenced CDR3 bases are TGTGCCAGCAGCTTTACAGGGGGGAAGCAAGAGACC. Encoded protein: CASSFTGGKQET. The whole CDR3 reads CASSFTGGKQETQYF.

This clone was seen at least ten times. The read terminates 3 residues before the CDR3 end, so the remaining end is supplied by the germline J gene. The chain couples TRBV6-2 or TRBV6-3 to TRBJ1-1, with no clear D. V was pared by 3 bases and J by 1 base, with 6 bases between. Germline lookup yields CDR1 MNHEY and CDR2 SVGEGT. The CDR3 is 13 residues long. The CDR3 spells CASSYEGNTEAFF. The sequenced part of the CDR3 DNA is TGTGCCAGCAGTTATGAGGGGAACACTGAA.

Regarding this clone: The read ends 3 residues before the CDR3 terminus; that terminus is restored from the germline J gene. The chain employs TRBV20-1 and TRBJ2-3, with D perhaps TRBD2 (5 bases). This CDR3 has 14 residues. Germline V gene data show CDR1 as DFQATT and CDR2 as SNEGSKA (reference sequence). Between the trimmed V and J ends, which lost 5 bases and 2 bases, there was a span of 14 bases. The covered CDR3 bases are TGCAGTGCTCCCCCGGCGGGTAACACAGATACG. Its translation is CSAPPAGNTDT. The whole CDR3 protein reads CSAPPAGNTDTQYF.

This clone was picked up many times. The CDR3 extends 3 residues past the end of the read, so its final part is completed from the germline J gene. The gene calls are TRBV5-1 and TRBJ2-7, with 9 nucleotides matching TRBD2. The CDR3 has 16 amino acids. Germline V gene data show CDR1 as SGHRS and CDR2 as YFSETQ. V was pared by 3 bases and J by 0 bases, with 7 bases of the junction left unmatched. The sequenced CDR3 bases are TGCGCCAGCAGCTGGGTAGCGGGGGAGAGCTCCTACGAG. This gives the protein CASSWVAGESSYE. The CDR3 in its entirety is CASSWVAGESSYEQYF.

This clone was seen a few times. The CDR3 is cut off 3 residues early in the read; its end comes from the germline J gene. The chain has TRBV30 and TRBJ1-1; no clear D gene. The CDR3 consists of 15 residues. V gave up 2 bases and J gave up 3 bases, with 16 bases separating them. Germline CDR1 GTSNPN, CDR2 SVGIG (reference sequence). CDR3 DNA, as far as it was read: TGTGCCTGGAGTCTTTCTTATCAGAGGGACACTGAA. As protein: CAWSLSYQRDTE. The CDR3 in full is CAWSLSYQRDTEAFF.

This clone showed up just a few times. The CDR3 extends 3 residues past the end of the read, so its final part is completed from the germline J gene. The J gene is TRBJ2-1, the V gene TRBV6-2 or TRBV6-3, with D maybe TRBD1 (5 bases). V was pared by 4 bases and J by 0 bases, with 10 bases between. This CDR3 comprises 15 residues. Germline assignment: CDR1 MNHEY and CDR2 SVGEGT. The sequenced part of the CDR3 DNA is TGTGCCAGCAGTTCAGGACACAACTCCTACAATGAG. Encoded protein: CASSSGHNSYNE. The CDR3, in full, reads CASSSGHNSYNEQFF.

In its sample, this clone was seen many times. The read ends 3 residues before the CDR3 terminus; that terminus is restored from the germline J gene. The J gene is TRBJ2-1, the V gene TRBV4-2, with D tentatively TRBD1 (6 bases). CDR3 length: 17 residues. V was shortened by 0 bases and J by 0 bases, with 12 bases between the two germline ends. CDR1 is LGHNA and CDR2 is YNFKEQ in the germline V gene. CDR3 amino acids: CASSQDSTGRSYNEQFF. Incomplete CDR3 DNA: TGTGCCAGCAGCCAAGACTCGACAGGACGCTCCTACAATGAG.

The CDR3 sequence is CASSIDRGKPQHF. Incomplete CDR3 DNA: TGTGCCAGTAGTATAGACAGGGGGAAGCCC. The J gene is TRBJ1-5, the V gene TRBV19; 7 bases map to TRBD1. The DNA ends 3 residues before the CDR3 does, and the rest of the CDR3 is filled in from the germline J gene. The V segment lost 0 bases and the J segment 8 bases; nucleotides outside the gene matches: 1. This CDR3 has 13 amino acids. Germline CDR1 LNHDA, CDR2 SQIVND (reference sequence).

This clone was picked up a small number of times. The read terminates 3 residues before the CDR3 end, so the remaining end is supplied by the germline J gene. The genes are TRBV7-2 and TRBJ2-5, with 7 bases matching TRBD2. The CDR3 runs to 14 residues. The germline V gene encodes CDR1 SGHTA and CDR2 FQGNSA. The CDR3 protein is CASSLGRTSSTQYF. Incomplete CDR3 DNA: TGTGCCAGCAGCTTAGGCAGGACTAGTAGCACC. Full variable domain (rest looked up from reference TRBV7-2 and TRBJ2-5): GAGVSQSPSNKVTEKGKDVELRCDPISGHTALYWYRQSLGQGLEFLIYFQGNSAPDKSGLPSDRFSAERTGGSVSTLTIQRTQQEDSAVYLCASSLGRTSSTQYFGPGTRLLVL.

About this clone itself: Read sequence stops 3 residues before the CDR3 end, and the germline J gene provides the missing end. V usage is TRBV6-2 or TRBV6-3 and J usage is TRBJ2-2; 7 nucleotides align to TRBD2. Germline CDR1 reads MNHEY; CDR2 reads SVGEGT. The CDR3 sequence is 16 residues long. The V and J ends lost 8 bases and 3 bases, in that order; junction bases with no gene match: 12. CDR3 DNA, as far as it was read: TGTGCCAGCTCTGGGAGGGTGCTAGCTTACACCGGGGAG. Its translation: CASSGRVLAYTGE. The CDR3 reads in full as CASSGRVLAYTGELFF.

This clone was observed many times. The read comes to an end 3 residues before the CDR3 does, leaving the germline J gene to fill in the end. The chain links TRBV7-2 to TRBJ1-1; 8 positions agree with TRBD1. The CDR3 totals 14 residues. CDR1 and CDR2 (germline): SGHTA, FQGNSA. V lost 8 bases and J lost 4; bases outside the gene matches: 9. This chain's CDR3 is CASRSQGGSTEAFF. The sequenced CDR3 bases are TGTGCCAGCCGCTCACAGGGGGGATCCACTGAA.

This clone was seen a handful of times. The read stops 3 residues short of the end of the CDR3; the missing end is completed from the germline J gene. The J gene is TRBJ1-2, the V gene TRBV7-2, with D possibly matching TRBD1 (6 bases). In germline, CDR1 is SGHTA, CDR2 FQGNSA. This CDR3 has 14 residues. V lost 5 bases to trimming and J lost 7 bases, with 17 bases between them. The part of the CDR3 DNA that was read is TGTGCCAGCAGCCTCCCCCGGGGGGGGCTTGGC. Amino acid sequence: CASSLPRGGLG. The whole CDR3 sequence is CASSLPRGGLGYTF.

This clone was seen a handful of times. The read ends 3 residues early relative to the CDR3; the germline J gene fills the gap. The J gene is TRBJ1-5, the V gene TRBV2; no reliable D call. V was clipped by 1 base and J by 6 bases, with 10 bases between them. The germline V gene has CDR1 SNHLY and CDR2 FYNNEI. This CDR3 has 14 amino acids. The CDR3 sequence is CASSEVLSGQPQHF. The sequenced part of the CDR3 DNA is TGTGCCAGCAGTGAAGTCCTATCTGGTCAGCCC.